The table lists the clone carrying this T cell receptor (beta chain) with many counts. Each CDR3 protein gets one entry after TCRdb re-called the 5' RACE reads with MiXCR. The sample records tens of thousands of distinct CDR3 sequences, 5.5% to 7.5% being singletons. This sample was included in a study of early T cells in non-severe SARS-CoV-2 infection. The TCR comes from an adult who was a healthcare worker with PCR-confirmed SARS-CoV-2 infection or an uninfected control (not recorded which). Sequenced input: whole blood.

The CDR3 loop is CASSDRQGLYEQYF. The CDR3 nucleotides read TGTGCCAGCAGCGACCGACAGGGTCTGTACGAGCAGTACTTC. The chain carries TRBV7-2 and TRBJ2-7; TRBD1 matches at 7 bases. CDR1 and CDR2 (germline): SGHTA, FQGNSA. This CDR3 has 14 residues. After removal of 5 bases from V and 4 bases from J, the junction contained 8 bases not matched to a gene. Variable domain in full (rest from reference TRBV7-2 and TRBJ2-7): GAGVSQSPSNKVTEKGKDVELRCDPISGHTALYWYRQSLGQGLEFLIYFQGNSAPDKSGLPSDRFSAERTGGSVSTLTIQRTQQEDSAVYLCASSDRQGLYEQYFGPGTRLTVT.